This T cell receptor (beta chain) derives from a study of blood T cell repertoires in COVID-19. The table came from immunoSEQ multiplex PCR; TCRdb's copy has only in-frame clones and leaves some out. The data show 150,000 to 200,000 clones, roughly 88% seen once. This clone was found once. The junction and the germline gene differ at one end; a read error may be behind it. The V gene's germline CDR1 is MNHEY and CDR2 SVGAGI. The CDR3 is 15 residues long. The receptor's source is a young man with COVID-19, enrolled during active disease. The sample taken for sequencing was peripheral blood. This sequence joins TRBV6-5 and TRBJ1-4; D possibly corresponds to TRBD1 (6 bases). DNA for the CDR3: TGTGCCAGCAGTTACTCGACAGGCCTTAATGAAAAACTGCTTTTT. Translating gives CASSYSTGLNEKLLF.